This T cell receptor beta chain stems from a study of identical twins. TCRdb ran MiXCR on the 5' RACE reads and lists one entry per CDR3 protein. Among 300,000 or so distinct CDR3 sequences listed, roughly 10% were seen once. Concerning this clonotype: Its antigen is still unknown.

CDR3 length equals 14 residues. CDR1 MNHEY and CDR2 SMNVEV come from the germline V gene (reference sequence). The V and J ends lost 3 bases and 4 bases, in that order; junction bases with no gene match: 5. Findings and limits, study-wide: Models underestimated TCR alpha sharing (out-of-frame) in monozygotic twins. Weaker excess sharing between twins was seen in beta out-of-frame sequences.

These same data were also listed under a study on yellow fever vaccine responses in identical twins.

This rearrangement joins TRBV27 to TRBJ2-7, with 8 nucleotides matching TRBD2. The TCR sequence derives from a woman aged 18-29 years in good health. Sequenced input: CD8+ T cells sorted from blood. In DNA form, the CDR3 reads TGTGCCAGCAGTTTGCGGGGGGCTTATTACGAGCAGTACTTC. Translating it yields CASSLRGAYYEQYF.